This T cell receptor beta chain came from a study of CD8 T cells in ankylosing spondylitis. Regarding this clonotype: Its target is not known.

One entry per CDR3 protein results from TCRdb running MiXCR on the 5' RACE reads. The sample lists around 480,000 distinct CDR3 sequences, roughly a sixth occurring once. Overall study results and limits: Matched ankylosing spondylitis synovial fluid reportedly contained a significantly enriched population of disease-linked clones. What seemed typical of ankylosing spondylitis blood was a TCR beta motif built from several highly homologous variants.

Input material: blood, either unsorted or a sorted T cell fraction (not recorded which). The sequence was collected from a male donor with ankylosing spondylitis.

This CDR3 is CASSLVRIQGVSTDTQYF. The CDR3 DNA sequence: TGTGCCAGCAGCTTAGTGCGGATCCAGGGCGTCAGCACAGATACGCAGTATTTT. The V gene is TRBV7-2, the J gene TRBJ2-3, with D perhaps TRBD1 (5 bases). Germline assignment: CDR1 SGHTA and CDR2 FQGNSA. This CDR3 is built from 18 residues. The V end lost 1 base, the J end lost 0 bases, and 17 bases lay between the germline ends.